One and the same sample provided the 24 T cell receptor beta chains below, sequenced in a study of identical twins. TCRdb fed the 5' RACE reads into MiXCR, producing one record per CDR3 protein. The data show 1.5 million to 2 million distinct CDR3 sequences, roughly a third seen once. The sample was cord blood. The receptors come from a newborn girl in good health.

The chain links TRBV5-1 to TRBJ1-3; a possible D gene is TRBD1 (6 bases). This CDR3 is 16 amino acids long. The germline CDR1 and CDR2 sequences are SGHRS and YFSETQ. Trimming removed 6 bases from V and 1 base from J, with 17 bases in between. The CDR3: CASNTGQGSSGNTIYF. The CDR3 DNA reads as TGCGCCAGCAACACCGGGCAGGGGTCTTCTGGAAACACCATATATTTT.

CDR3: CASSPDRGSKLYGYTF. The CDR3 DNA reads as TGCGCCAGCAGCCCCGACAGGGGATCAAAGCTATATGGCTACACCTTC. The rearrangement uses TRBV10-2 and TRBJ1-2; TRBD1 matches 8 bases. This CDR3 has 16 residues. V lost 6 bases to trimming and J lost 5 bases; unmatched junction nucleotides: 14. Germline V gene data show CDR1 as WSHSY and CDR2 as SAAADI.

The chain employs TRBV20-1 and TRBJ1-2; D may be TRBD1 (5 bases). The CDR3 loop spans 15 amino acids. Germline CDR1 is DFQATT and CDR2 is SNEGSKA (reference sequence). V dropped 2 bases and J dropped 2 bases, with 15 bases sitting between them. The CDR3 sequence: CSARSLRGRNYGYTF. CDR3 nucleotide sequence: TGCAGTGCTAGATCTCTTAGGGGTAGGAACTATGGCTACACCTTC.

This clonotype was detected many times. The CDR3 DNA reads as TGTGCCAGCAGCCAAGATTTTATAACTAGCGGGAGGGGGAAAAACATTCAGTACTTC. This codes for CASSQDFITSGRGKNIQYF. The gene calls are TRBV4-2 and TRBJ2-4, with 13 bases that match TRBD2. J was trimmed by 4 bases and V by 0 bases; bases with no gene match: 9. The CDR3 totals 19 residues. Germline CDR1 and CDR2: LGHNA and YNFKEQ.

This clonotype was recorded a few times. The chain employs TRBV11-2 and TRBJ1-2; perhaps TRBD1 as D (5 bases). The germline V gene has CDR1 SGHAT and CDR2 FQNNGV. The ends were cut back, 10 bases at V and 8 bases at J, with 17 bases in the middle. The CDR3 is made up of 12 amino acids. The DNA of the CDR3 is TGTGCCACCTGGGGGTATATGCGGGGCTACACCTTC. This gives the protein CATWGYMRGYTF.

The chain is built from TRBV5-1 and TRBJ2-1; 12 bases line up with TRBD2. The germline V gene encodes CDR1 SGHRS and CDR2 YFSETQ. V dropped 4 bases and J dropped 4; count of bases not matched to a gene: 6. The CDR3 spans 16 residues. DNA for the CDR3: TGCGCCAGCAGCGCCTCGACTAGCGGGAGATACAATGAGCAGTTCTTC. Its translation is CASSASTSGRYNEQFF.

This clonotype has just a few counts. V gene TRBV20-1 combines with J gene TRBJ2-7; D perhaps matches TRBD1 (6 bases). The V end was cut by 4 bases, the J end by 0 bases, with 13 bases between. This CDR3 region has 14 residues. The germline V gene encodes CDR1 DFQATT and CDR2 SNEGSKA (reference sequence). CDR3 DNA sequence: TGCAGTGCTACGGACAGTAAAAGCTCCTACGAGCAGTACTTC. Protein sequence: CSATDSKSSYEQYF.

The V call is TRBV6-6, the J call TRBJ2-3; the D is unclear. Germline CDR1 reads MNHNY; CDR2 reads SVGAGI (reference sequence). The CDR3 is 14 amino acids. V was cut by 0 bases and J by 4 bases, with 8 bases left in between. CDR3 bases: TGTGCCAGCAGTTACTCCGGCCGGGCAGATACGCAGTATTTT. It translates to CASSYSGRADTQYF.

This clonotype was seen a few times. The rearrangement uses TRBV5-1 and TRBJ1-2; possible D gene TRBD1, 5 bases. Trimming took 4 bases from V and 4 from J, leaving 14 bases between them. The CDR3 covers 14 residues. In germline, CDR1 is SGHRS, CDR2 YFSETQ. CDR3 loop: CASSPRGMGYGYTF. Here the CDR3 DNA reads TGCGCCAGCAGCCCTAGGGGAATGGGCTATGGCTACACCTTC.

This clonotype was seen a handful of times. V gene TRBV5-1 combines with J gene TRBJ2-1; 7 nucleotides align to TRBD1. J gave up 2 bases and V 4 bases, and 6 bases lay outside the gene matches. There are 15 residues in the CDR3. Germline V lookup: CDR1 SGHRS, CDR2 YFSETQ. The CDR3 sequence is CASSPTGQAYNEQFF. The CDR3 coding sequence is TGCGCCAGCAGCCCCACCGGACAGGCCTACAATGAGCAGTTCTTC.

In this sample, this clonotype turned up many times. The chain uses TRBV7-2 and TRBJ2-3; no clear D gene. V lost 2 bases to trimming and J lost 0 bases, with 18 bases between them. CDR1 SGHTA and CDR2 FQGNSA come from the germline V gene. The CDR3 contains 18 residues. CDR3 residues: CASSLRLRWLVSTDTQYF. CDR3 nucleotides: TGTGCCAGCAGCTTACGCCTGAGGTGGCTAGTCAGCACAGATACGCAGTATTTT.

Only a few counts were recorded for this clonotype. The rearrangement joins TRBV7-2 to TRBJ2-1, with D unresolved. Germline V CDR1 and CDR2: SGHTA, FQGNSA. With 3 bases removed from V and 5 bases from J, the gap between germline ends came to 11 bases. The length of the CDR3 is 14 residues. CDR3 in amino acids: CASSFRRVDNEQFF. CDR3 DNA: TGTGCCAGCAGCTTCCGTCGAGTGGACAATGAGCAGTTCTTC.

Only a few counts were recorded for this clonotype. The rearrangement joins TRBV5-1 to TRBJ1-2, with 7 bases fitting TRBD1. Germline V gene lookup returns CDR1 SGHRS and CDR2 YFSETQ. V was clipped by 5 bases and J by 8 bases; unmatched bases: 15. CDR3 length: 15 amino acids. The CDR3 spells CASRGTDGNLRGYTF. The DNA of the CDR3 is TGCGCCAGCAGGGGGACAGACGGTAACCTGAGGGGCTACACCTTC.

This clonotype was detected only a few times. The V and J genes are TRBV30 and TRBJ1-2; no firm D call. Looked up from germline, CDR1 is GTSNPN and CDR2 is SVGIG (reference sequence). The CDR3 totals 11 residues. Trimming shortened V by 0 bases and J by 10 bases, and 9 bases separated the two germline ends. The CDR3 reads CAWSVAGVYTF. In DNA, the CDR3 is TGTGCCTGGAGTGTAGCGGGAGTCTACACCTTC. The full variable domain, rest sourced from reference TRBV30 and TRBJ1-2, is SQTIHQWPATLVQPVGSPLSLECTVEGTSNPNLYWYRQAAGRGLQLLFYSVGIGQISSEVPQNLSASRPQDRQFILSSKKLLLSDSGFYLCAWSVAGVYTFGSGTRLTVV.

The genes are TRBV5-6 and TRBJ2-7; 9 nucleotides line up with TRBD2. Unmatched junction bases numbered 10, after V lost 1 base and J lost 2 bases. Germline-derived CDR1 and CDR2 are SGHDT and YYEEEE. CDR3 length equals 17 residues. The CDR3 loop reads CASSLTGWTSATYEQYF. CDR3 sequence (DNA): TGTGCCAGCAGCTTGACAGGGTGGACTAGCGCGACCTACGAGCAGTACTTC.

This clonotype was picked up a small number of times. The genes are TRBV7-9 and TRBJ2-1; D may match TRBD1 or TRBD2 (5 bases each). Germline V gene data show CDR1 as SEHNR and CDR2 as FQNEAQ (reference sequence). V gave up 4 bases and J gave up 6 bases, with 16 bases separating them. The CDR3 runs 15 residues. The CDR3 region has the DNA TGTGCCAGCAGCTCCCGGGACCAAAGGGCCAATGAGCAGTTCTTC. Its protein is CASSSRDQRANEQFF. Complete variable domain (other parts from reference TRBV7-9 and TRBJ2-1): DTGVSQNPRHKITKRGQNVTFRCDPISEHNRLYWYRQTLGQGPEFLTYFQNEAQLEKSRLLSDRFSAERPKGSFSTLEIQRTEQGDSAMYLCASSSRDQRANEQFFGPGTRLTVL.

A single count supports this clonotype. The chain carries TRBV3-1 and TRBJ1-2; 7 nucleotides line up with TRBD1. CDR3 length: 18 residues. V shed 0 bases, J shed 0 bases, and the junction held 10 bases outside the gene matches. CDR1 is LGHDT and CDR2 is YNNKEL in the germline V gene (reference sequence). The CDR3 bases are TGTGCCAGCAGCCAAGATCGTTACAGGGGCCCCCCTAACTATGGCTACACCTTC. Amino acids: CASSQDRYRGPPNYGYTF.

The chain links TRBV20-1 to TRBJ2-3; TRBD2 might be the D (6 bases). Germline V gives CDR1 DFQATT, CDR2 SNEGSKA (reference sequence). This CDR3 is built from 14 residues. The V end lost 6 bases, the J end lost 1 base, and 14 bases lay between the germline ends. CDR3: CSARTTGGTDTQYF. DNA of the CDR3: TGCAGTGCCCGGACTACAGGCGGCACAGATACGCAGTATTTT.

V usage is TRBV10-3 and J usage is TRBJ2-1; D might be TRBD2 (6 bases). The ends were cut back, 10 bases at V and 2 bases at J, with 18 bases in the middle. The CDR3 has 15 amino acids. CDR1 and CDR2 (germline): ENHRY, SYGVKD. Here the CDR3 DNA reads TGTGCCACCCGCCACCCGGGGGAGGCCTACAATGAGCAGTTCTTC. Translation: CATRHPGEAYNEQFF.

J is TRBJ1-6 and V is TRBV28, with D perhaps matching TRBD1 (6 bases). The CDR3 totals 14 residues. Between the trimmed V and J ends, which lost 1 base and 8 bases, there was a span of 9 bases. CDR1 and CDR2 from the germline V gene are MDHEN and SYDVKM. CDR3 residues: CASSLSRGDSPLHF. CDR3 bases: TGTGCCAGCAGTTTATCCAGGGGTGATTCACCCCTCCACTTT.

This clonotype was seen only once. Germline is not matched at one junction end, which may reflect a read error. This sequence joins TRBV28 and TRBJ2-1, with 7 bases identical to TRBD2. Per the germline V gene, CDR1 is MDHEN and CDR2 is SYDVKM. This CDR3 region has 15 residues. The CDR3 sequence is CASSRSGNSCNEQFF. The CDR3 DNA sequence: TGTGCCAGCAGCCGCAGCGGGAACTCCTGCAATGAGCAGTTCTTC.

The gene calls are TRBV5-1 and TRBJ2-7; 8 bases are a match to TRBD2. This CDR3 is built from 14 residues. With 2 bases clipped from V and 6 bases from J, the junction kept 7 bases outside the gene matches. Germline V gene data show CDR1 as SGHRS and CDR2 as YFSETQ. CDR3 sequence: CASSLPGLGSEQYF. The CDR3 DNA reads TGCGCCAGCAGCTTACCGGGACTAGGTTCCGAGCAGTACTTC.

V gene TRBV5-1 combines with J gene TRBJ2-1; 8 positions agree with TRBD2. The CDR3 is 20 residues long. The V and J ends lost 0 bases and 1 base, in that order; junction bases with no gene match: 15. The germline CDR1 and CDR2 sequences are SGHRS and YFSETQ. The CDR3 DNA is TGCGCCAGCAGCTTGGTTGACGGGGGGGTCTCCGTTTGGTCCTACAATGAGCAGTTCTTC. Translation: CASSLVDGGVSVWSYNEQFF.

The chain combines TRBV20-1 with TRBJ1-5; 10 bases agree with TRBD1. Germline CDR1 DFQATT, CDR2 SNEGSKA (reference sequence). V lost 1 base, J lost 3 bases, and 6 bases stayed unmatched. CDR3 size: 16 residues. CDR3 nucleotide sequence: TGCAGTGCTAGAGCGGGGACAGGGGACCCCAATCAGCCCCAGCATTTT. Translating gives CSARAGTGDPNQPQHF.